The count of the clone carrying this T cell receptor (beta chain) is one. This sample was included in a study of control samples from healthy donors and cancer patients. The germline V gene encodes CDR1 LNHDA and CDR2 SQIVND (reference sequence). This CDR3 has 16 residues. V was trimmed by 3 bases and J by 6 bases, leaving 18 bases between them. Clones were sequenced by immunoSEQ multiplex PCR, and TCRdb holds only the in-frame ones, with some missing. The table has about 98,000 clones, 79% seen once; the top ten hold about 10%. This chain links TRBV19 with TRBJ2-4; TRBD1 might be the D (6 bases). Source material: blood. This clonotype was sampled from a woman aged 25 to 39 in good health. The CDR3 region is CASSIYGGSRANIQYF. The CDR3 region has the DNA TGTGCCAGTAGTATTTATGGGGGCTCAAGGGCAAACATTCAGTACTTC.